This entry concerns a single TCR beta chain. The specificity of this receptor is unknown. There are no base qualities to consult, and no much larger clone falls within one base. Systemically healthy Caucasian individuals from Russia, 39 in total and aged about 6 to 100 years, were included as donors. About 9.6 milliliters of peripheral blood were collected from each donor into EDTA-treated Vacutainer tubes. PBMCs were isolated by Ficoll-Paque density-gradient centrifugation, with at least 7 million obtained per sample. Trizol reagent was used to extract total RNA from PBMCs, with at least 5.5 micrograms per sample. For every donor, flow cytometry on a PBMC aliquot measured the percentage of naive CD45RAhigh/CD27high T cells. The sample comes from a study of blood T cells in healthy people across ages (dated by TCRdb to the mid-2010s). Broadly, across the study: In model experiments, template switching captured about one uniquely barcoded TCR beta cDNA molecule for every two T cells. Four age groups were formed from the donors: young (average about 15 years), middle-aged (approximately 42), aged (62) and long-lived (about 75). To avoid experimental bias, donors of different ages were distributed randomly across sequencing lanes. Using the same blood draw, the study looked at two additional independent replicas of 1 million unique cDNA reads for two donors, one aged 18 to 30 and the other aged 80 or older. Using deep sequencing normalized with unique cDNA molecular identifiers, the study measured how TCR beta repertoire diversity changes with age.

As encoded in the germline V gene, CDR1 is SGDLS while CDR2 is YYNGEE. The CDR3 numbers 15 residues from cysteine through phenylalanine. The retained sequence is limited to the CDR3, 45 bases, with the frame set at the first base. Trimming takes 3 bases from V and 2 bases from J, and the germline ends sit 14 bases apart. The library came from 5' RACE. The instrument given in TCRdb is Illumina HiSeq 2500. A second PCR of about 7 to 12 cycles was run with a J-beta primer mix and a sample-barcoded 5' primer. A template-switch 5' adaptor carrying 12 random nucleotides introduced a unique molecular identifier onto each TCR beta cDNA molecule. Each sample yielded at least 3 million CDR3-containing paired-end reads. All of the RNA was converted into first-strand cDNA using the Mint cDNA synthesis kit, with a TRBC-specific oligonucleotide serving as the primer. After uracil-DNA glycosylase treatment, a first 18-cycle PCR used universal primers M1SS and BC2_uni_R on all cDNA. As for how the authors treated the data: For normalization, 1 million high-quality reads were randomly selected from each sample, with every read carrying a distinct molecular identifier. Instead of being binned into consensus sequences, reads with shared molecular identifiers were discarded. MiTCR, with a Q25 quality threshold and the strictest error-elimination algorithm, was used for CDR3 identification, clonotype clustering and error correction. A nonparametric unseen species model using Euler transformation provided a lower-bound estimate of total TCR beta diversity. TCRdb trimmed public reads at Q25 via fastp, called clones via MiXCR and kept in-frame beta chains. Each record represents a unique CDR3 protein, reported with the most common genes and DNA among its rows. What appears here as the V and J calls and clone size reflects TCRdb's work, not the paper's. The sample table contains about 780,000 distinct CDR3 sequences; only one count was recorded for about 62% of them. The ten largest clonotypes hold 25% to 35% of the sample.

Broad study findings and their caveats: Observed TCR beta diversity per million T cells fell roughly linearly with age, and a significant reduction was already apparent by age roughly 41. A strong correlation was found between observed TCR beta diversity and the percentage of naive T cells measured by flow cytometry. The long-lived group showed more naive CD4+ T cells, fewer expanded clones and increased TCR diversity than the aged group, suggesting age selection. Donor CMV infection status was unknown, potentially confounding age-related changes in expanded clonotypes. Conclusive comparison of naive and antigen-experienced compartments was prevented by the profiling of bulk unsorted PBMCs. Estimates of total diversity based on one million sequenced T cells were considered lower bounds and underestimates.

The sequence came from a man under 40 in good health. Sequencing input: blood. The rearranged chain carries TRBV9 and TRBJ2-5, with TRBD1 perhaps the D gene, on 6 matching bases. The sequenced DNA is TGTGCCAGCAGCGCCGCAGGGGATCGACAAGAGACCCAGTACTTC. Translated, it reads CASSAAGDRQETQYF.